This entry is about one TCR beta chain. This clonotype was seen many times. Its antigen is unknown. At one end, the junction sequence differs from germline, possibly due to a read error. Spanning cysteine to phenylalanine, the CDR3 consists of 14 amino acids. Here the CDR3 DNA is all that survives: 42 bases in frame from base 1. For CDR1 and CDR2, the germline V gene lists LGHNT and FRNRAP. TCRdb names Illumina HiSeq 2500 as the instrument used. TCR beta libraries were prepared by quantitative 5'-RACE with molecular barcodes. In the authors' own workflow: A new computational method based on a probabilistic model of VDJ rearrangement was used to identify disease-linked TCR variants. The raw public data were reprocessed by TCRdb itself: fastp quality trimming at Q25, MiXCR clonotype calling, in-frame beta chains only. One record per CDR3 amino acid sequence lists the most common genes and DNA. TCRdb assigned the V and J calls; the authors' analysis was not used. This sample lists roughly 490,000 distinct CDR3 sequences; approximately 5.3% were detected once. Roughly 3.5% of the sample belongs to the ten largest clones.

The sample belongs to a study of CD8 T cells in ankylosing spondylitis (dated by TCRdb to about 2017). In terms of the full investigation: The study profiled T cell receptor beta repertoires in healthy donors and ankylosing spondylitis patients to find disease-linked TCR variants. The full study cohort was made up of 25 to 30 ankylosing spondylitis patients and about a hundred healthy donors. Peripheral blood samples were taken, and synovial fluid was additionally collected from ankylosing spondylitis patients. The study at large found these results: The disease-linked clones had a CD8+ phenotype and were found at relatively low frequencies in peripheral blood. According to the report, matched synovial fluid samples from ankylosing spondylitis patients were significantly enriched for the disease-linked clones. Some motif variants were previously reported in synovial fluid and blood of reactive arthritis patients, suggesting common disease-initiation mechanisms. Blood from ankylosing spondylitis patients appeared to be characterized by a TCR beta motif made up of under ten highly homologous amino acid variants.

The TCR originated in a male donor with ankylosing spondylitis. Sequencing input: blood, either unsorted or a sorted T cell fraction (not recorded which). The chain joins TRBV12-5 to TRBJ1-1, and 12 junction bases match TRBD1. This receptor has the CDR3 CASGLAGTGGDAVF. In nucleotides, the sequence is TGTGCTAGTGGTTTGGCCGGGACAGGGGGCGATGCGGTCTTT.